This entry is about one T cell receptor beta chain. Its specificity is unknown. The sample belongs to a study of OX40 agonist ivuxolimab in advanced cancers. In the study overall: People in dose escalation had one of these cancers: hepatocellular carcinoma, melanoma, renal cell or head and neck cancer. Study-wide findings and caveats: Patients who responded partially at 0.1-3.0 mg/kg showed clonal expansion ranking among the lowest. CD4+ and CD8+ T cells in blood underwent clonal expansion by week 6 at 0.1 to 3.0 mg/kg.

Assay: immunoSEQ multiplex PCR; the TCRdb copy retains only in-frame clones and omits some. The data contain fewer than 15,000 clones, approximately 78% of them singletons. Germline CDR1 MNHEY, CDR2 SMNVEV (reference sequence). The CDR3 is 13 residues long. V was cut by 5 bases and J by 4 bases, with 11 bases left in between. This sequence was found in an adult with an advanced solid tumor such as melanoma, head and neck, liver or kidney cancer. The chain links TRBV27 to TRBJ1-1, with D unresolved. The sequencing here drew on CD4+ or CD8+ T cells sorted from blood, taken in a trial of the OX40 agonist ivuxolimab. The CDR3 loop is CASSTTAATEAFF. The DNA for the CDR3 is TGTGCCAGCAGTACTACGGCCGCCACTGAAGCTTTCTTT.